The rows below give T cell receptor beta chains drawn from one sample of a study of metastatic and nonmetastatic thyroid tumors. TCRdb ran MiXCR on the PCR reads. Of approximately 41,000 clones in the sample, 20% to 25% were seen once. Sequenced sample: tumor tissue. These receptors came from a female donor with papillary thyroid cancer or a benign thyroid nodule (not recorded which). Some clones in this sample may be carry-over from other donors' samples. Each CDR3 is given with its conserved first and last residue. The order of the fields is D gene, V gene, J gene, clone size, CDR3 DNA, CDR3 protein. D genes are given only for firm matches. Clone size appears in some rows only: once, few, many, or a class for an expanded clone.

NA	TRBV18	TRBJ2-3	NA	TGTGCCAGCTCACCCCCGCAGGGGGGCAGAGATACGCAGTATTTT	CASSPPQGGRDTQYF
TRBD2	TRBV28	TRBJ2-2	NA	TGTGCCAGCAGTTTTTCCGGGGGGTACACCGGTGAGCTGTTTTTT	CASSFSGGYTGELFF
NA	TRBV20-1	TRBJ2-1	NA	TGCAGTGCTAGAACCCGTAATGAGCAGTTCTTC	CSARTRNEQFF
NA	TRBV2	TRBJ2-1	few	TGTGCCAGCCAGCTCTATAATGAGCAGTTCTTC	CASQLYNEQFF
TRBD1	TRBV20-1	TRBJ1-5	few	TGCAGTGCTAGGGACAGGGGCAATCAGCCCCAGCATTTT	CSARDRGNQPQHF
NA	TRBV27	TRBJ2-2	NA	TGTGCCAGCGTACGGACCGGGGAGCTGTTTTTT	CASVRTGELFF
NA	TRBV7-9	TRBJ2-1	NA	TGTGCCAGCAGCTTAGGGCTCCCCAATGAGCAGTTCTTC	CASSLGLPNEQFF
NA	TRBV12-3/TRBV12-4	TRBJ2-7	NA	TGTGCCAGCAGTTTAGAGAACGAGCAGTACTTC	CASSLENEQYF
TRBD1	TRBV12-3/TRBV12-4	TRBJ2-2	NA	TGTGCCAGCAGTCTAGTAATTGGACAGGGTAGGGCCGGGGAGCTGTTTTTT	CASSLVIGQGRAGELFF
TRBD1	TRBV6-1	TRBJ2-7	medium-sized	TGTGCCAGCAGGGAGACAGGGAACGAGCAGTACTTC	CASRETGNEQYF
TRBD1	TRBV30	TRBJ2-7	many	TGTGCCTGGTCCGGGACAGGGATATGGGAGCAGTACTTC	CAWSGTGIWEQYF